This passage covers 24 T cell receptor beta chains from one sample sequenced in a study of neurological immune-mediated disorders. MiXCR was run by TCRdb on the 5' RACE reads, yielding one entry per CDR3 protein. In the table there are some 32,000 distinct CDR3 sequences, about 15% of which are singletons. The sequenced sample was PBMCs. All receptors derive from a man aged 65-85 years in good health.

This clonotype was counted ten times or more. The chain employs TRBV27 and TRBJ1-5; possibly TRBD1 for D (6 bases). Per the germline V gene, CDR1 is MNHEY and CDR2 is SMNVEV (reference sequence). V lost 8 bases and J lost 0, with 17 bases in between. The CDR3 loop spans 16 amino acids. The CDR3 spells CASRRVRGNSNQPQHF. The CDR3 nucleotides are TGTGCCAGCCGTAGGGTCAGGGGCAATAGCAATCAGCCCCAGCATTTT.

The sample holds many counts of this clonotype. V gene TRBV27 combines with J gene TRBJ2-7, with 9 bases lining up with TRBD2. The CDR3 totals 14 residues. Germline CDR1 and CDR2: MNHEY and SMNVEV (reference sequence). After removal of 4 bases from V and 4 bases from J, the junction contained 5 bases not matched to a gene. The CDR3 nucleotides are TGTGCCAGCAGTTCGACAGCGGGGGGATACGAGCAGTACTTC. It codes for CASSSTAGGYEQYF.

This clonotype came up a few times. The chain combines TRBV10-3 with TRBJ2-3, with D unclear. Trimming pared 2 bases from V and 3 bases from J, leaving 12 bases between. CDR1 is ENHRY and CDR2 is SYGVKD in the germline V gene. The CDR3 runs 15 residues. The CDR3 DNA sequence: TGTGCCATCAGTGAGGGAGAGCGTGTAACAGATACGCAGTATTTT. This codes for CAISEGERVTDTQYF.

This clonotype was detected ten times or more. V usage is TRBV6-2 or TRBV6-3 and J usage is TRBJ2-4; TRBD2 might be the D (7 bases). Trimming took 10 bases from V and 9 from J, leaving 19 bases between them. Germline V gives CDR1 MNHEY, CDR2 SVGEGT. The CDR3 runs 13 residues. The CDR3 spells CATTRGAGGIQYF. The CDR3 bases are TGTGCCACCACTCGGGGGGCTGGCGGCATTCAGTACTTC.

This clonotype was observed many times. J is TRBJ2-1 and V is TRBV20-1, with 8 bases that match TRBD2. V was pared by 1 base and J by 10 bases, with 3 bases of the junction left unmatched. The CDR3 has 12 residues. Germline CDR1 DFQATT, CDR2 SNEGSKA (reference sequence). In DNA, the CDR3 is TGCAGTGCTAGAGTGACGGGAGGGGAGCAGTTCTTC. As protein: CSARVTGGEQFF.

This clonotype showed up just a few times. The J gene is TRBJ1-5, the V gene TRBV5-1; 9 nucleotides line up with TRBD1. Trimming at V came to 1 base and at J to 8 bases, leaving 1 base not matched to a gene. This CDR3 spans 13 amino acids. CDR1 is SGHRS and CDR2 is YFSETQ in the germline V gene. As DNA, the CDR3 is TGCGCCAGCAGCTTGACAGGGGGCGAGCCCCAGCATTTT. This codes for CASSLTGGEPQHF.

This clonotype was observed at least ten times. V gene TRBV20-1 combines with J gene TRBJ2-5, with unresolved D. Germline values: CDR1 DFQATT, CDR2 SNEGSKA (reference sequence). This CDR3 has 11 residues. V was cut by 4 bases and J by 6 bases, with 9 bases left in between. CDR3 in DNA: TGCAGTGCTACCCCTACTAAGACCCAGTACTTC. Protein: CSATPTKTQYF.

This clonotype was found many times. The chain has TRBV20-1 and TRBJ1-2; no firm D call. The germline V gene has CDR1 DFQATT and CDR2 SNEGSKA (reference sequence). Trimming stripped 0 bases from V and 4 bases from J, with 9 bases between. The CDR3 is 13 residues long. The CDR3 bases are TGCAGTGCTAGAGATCCGGGGTTCTATGGCTACACCTTC. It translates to CSARDPGFYGYTF.

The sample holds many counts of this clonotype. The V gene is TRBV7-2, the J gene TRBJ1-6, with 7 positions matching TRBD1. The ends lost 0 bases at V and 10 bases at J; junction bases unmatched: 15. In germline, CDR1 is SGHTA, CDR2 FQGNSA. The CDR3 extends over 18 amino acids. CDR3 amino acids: CASSLALLRTGPKSPLHF. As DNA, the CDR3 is TGTGCCAGCAGCTTAGCGCTTTTGAGGACAGGTCCCAAATCACCCCTCCACTTT.

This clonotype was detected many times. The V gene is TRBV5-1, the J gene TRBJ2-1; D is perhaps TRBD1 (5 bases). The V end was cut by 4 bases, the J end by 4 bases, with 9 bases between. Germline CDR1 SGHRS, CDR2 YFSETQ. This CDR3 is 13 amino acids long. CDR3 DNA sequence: TGCGCCAGCAGCCAAGACAGATACAATGAGCAGTTCTTC. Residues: CASSQDRYNEQFF.

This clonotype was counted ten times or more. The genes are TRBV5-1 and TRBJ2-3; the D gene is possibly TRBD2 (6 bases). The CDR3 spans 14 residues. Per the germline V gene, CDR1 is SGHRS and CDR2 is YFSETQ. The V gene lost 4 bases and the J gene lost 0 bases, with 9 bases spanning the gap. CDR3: CASSTGTSTDTQYF. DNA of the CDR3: TGCGCCAGCAGCACTGGGACTAGCACAGATACGCAGTATTTT.

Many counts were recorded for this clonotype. The CDR3 bases are TGTGCCAGCAGTGACGACGGGTACTTAGCCAAAAACATTCAGTACTTC. Translation: CASSDDGYLAKNIQYF. V gene TRBV2 combines with J gene TRBJ2-4; D is unclear. This CDR3 contains 16 residues. Trimming left V 3 bases short and J 0 bases short, with 12 bases between. CDR1 and CDR2 (germline): SNHLY, FYNNEI.

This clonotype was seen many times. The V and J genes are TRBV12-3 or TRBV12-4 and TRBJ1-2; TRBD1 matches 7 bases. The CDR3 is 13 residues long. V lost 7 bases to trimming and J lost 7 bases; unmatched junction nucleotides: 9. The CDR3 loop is CASTLQGWSGYTF. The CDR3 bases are TGTGCCAGCACCCTACAGGGGTGGAGTGGCTACACCTTC.

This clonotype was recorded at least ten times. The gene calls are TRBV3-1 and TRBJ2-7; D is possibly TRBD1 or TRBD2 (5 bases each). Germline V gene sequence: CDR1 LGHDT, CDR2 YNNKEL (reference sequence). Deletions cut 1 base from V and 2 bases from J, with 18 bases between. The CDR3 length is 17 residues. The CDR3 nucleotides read TGTGCCAGCAGCCAAGTAACGGGACGTCCCGACGCCTACGAGCAGTACTTC. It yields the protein CASSQVTGRPDAYEQYF.

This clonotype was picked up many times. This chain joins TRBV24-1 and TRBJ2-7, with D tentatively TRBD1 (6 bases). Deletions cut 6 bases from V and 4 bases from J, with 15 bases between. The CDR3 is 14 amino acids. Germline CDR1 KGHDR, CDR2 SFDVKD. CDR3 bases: TGTGCCACCAGTTCAGGGGCTCCAAGGTACGAGCAGTACTTC. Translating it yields CATSSGAPRYEQYF.

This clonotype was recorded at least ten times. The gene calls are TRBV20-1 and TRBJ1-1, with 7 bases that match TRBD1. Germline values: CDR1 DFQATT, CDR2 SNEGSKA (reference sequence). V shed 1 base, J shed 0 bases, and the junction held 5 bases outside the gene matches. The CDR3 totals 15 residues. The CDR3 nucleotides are TGCAGTGCTAGAGTGACAGGGACGATGAACACTGAAGCTTTCTTT. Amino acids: CSARVTGTMNTEAFF.

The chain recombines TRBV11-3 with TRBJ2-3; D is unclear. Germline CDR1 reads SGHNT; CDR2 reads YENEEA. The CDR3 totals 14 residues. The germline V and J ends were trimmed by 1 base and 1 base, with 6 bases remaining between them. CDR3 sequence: CASSLGPGTDTQYF. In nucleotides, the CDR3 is TGTGCCAGCAGCTTAGGGCCTGGCACAGATACGCAGTATTTT.

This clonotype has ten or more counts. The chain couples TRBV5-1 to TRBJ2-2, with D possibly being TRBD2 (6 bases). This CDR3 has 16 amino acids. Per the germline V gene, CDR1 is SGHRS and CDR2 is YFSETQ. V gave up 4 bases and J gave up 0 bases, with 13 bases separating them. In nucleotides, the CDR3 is TGCGCCAGCAGCGCCCGACTAGGGACGAACACCGGGGAGCTGTTTTTT. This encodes CASSARLGTNTGELFF.

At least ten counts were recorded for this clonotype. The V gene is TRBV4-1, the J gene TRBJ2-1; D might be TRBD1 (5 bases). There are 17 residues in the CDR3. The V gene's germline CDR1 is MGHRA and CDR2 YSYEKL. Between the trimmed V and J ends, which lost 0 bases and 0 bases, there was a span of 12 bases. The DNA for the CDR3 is TGCGCCAGCAGCCAAGATCTTGGGGCAGTCTCCTACAATGAGCAGTTCTTC. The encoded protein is CASSQDLGAVSYNEQFF.

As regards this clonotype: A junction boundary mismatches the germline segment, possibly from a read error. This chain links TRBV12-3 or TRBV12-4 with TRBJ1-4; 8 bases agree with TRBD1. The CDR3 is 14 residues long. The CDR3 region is CVSRYGTGDEKLFF. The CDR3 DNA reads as TGTGTCAGCAGGTACGGGACAGGTGATGAAAAACTGTTTTTT.

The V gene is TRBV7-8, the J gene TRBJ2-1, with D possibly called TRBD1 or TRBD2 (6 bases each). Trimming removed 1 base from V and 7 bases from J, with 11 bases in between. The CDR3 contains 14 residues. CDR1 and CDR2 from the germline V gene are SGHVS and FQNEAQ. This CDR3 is CASSLVGGGNEQFF. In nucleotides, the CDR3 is TGTGCCAGCAGCTTAGTAGGGGGAGGAAATGAGCAGTTCTTC.

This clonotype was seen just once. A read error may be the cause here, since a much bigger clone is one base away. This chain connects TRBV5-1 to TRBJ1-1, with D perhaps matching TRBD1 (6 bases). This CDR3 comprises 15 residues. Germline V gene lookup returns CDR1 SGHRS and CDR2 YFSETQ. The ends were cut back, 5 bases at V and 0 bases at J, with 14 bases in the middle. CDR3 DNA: TGCGCCAGCAGTTACACCAGGGGACTGAACACTGAAGCTTTCTTT. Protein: CASSYTRGLNTEAFF. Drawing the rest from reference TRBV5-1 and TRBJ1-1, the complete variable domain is KAGVTQTPRYLIKTRGQQVTLSCSPISGHRSVSWYQQTPGQGLQFLFEYFSETQRNKGNFPGRFSGRQFSNSRSEMNVSTLELGDSALYLCASSYTRGLNTEAFFGQGTRLTVV.

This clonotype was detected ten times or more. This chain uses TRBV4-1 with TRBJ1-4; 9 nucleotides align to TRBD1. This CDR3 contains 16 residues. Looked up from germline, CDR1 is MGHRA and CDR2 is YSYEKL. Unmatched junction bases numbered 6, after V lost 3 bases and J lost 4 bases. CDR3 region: CASSHPGQGGNEKLFF. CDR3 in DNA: TGCGCCAGCAGCCACCCGGGACAGGGAGGTAATGAAAAACTGTTTTTT.

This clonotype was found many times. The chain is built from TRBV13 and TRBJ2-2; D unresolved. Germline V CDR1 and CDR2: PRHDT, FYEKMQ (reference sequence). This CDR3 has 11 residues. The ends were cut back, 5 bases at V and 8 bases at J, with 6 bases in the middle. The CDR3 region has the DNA TGTGCCAGCAGCGGTCGAGGGGAGCTGTTTTTT. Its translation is CASSGRGELFF.